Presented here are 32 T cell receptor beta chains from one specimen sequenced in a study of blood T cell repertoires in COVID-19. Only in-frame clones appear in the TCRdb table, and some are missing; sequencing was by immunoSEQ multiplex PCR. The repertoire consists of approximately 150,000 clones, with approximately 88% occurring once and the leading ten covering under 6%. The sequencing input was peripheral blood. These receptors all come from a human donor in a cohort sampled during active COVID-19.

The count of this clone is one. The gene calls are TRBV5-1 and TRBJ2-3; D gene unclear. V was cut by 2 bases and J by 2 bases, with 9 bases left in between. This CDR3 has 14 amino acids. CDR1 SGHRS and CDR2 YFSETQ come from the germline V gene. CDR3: CASSFGQPTDTQYF. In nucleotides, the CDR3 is TGCGCCAGCAGCTTTGGGCAGCCCACAGATACGCAGTATTTT.

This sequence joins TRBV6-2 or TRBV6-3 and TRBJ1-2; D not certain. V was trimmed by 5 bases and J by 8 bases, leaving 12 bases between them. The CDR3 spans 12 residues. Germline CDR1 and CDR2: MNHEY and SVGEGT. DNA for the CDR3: TGTGCCAGCAGTGATCCAGTGGAGGGCTACACCTTC. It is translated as CASSDPVEGYTF.

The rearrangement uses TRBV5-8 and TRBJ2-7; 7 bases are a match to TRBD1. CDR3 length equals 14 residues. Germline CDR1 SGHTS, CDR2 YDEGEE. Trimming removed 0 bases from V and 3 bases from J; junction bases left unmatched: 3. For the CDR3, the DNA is TGTGCCAGCAGCTTGGGACAGGGCAGCTACGAGCAGTACTTC. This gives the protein CASSLGQGSYEQYF.

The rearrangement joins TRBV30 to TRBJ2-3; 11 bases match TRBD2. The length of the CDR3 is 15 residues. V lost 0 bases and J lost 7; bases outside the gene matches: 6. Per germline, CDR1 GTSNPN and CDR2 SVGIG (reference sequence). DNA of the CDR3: TGTGCCTGGAGTGTGTCTAGCGGGGGGTCAAATACGCAGTATTTT. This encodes CAWSVSSGGSNTQYF.

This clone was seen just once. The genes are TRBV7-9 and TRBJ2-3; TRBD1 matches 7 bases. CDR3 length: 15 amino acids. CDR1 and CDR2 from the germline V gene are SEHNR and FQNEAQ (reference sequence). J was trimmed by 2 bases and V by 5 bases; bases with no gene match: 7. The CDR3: CASSPRQGYTDTQYF. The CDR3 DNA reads TGTGCCAGCAGCCCGCGACAGGGATACACAGATACGCAGTATTTT.

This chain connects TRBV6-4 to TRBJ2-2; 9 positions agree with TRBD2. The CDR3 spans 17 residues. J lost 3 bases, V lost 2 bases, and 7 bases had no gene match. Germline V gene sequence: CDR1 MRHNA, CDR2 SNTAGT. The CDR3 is CASSDPSGNPDTGELFF. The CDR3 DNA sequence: TGTGCCAGCAGTGACCCTAGCGGGAACCCCGACACCGGGGAGCTGTTTTTT.

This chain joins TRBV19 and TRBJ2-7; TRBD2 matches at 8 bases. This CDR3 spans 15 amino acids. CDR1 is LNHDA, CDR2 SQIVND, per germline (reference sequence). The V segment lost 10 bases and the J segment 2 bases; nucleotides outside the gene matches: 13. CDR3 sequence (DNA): TGTGCCACCCAAGTCGGGGGGGACTTAACCTACGAGCAGTACTTC. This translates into CATQVGGDLTYEQYF.

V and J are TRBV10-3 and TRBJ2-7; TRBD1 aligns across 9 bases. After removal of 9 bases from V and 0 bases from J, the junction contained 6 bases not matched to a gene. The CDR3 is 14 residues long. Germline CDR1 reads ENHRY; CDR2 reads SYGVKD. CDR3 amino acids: CAIGQGQVSYEQYF. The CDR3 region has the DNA TGTGCCATTGGACAGGGGCAGGTCTCCTACGAGCAGTACTTC.

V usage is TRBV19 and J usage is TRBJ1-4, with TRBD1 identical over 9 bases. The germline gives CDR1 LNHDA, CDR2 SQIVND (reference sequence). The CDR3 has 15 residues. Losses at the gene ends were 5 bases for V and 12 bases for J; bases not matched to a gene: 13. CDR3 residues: CASSRTGGSRTELFF. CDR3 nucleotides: TGTGCCAGTAGTCGAACAGGGGGCTCTCGGACCGAACTGTTTTTT.

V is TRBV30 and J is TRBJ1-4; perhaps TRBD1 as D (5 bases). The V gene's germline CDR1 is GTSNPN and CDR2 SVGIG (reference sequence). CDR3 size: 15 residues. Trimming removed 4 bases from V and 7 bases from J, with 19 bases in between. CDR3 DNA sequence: TGTGCCTGGAAAATTCTGGCAGGGAGGAGTGAAAAACTGTTTTTT. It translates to CAWKILAGRSEKLFF.

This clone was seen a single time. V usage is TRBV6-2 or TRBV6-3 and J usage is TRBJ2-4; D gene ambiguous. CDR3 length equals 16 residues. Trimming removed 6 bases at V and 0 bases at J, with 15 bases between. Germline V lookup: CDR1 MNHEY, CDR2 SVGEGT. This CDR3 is CASSPNPILAKNIQYF. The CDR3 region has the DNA TGTGCCAGCAGCCCTAATCCTATATTAGCCAAAAACATTCAGTACTTC.

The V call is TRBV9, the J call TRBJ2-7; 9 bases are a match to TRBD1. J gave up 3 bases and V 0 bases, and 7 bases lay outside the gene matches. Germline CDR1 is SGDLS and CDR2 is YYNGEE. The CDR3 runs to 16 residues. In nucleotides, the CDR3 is TGTGCCAGCAGCGTAGACCCGACAGGGGGGGGCTACGAGCAGTACTTC. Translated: CASSVDPTGGGYEQYF.

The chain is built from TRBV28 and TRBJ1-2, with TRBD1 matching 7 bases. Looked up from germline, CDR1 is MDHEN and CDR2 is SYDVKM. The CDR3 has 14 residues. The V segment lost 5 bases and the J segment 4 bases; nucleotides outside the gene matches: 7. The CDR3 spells CASSKTGLPYGYTF. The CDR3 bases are TGTGCCAGCAGTAAGACAGGGCTACCCTATGGCTACACCTTC.

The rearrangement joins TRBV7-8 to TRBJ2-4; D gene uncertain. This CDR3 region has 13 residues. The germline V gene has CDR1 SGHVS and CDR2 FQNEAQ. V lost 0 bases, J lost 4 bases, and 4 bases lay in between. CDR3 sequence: CASSLALKNIQYF. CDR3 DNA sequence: TGTGCCAGCAGCTTAGCCCTTAAAAACATTCAGTACTTC.

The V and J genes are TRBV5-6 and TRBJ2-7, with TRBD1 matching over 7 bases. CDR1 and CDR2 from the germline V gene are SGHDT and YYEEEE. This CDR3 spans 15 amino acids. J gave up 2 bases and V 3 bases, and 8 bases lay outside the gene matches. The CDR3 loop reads CASSSGTAATYEQYF. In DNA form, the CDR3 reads TGTGCCAGCAGCTCCGGGACAGCCGCGACCTACGAGCAGTACTTC.

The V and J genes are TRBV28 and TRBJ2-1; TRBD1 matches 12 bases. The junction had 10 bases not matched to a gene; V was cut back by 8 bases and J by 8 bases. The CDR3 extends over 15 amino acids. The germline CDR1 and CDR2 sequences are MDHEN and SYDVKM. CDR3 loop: CASHPPGQGAHEQFF. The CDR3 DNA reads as TGTGCCAGCCACCCTCCGGGACAGGGGGCGCATGAGCAGTTCTTC.

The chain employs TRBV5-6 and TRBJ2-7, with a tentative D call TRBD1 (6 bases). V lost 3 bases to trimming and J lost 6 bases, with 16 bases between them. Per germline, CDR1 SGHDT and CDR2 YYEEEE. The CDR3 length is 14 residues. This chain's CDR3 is CASSSDRLSREQYF. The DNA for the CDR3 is TGTGCCAGCAGCTCCGACAGGCTTTCTCGCGAGCAGTACTTC.

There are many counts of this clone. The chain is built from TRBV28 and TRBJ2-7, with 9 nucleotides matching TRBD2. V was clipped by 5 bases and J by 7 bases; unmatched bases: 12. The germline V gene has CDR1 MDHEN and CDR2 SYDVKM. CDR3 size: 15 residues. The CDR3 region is CASSPPQRGVGEQYF. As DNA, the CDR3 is TGTGCCAGCAGTCCCCCCCAGCGGGGGGTGGGGGAGCAGTACTTC.

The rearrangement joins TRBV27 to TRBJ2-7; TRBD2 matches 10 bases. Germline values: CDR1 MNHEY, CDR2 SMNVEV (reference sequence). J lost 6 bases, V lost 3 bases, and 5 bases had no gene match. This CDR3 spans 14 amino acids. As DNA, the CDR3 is TGTGCCAGCAGTTTTCGTCTAGCGGGAGTCGAGCAGTACTTC. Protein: CASSFRLAGVEQYF.

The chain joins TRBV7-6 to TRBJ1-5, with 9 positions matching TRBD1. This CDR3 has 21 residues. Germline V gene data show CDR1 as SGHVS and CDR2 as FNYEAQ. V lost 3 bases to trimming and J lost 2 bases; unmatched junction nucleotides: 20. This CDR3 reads CASSFKWAGQGQKIGNQPQHF. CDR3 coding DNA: TGTGCCAGCAGCTTTAAATGGGCGGGACAGGGTCAAAAAATAGGCAATCAGCCCCAGCATTTT.

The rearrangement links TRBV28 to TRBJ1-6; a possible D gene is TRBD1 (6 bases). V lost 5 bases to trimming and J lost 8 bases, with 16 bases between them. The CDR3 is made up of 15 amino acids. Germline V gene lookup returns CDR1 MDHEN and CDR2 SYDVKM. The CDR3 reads CASSPDSRLYSPLHF. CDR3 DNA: TGTGCCAGCAGTCCGGACAGCCGCCTTTATTCACCCCTCCACTTT.

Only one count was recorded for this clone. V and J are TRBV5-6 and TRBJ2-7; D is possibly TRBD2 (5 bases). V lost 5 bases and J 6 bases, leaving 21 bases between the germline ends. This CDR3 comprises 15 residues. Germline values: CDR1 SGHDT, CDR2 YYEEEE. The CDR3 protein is CASSPGIMPQGEQYF. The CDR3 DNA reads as TGTGCCAGCAGTCCCGGGATAATGCCTCAAGGCGAGCAGTACTTC.

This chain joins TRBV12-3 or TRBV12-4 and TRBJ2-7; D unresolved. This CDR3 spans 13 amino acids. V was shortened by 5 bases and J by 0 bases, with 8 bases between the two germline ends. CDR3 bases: TGTGCCAGCAGTCCTCCCGGCTCCTACGAGCAGTACTTC. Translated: CASSPPGSYEQYF.

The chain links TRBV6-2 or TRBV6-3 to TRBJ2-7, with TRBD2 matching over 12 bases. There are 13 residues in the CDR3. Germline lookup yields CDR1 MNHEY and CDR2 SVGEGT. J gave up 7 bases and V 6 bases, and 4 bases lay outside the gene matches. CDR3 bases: TGTGCCAGCAGCGCCGGACTAGCGGGGGAGCAGTACTTC. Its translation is CASSAGLAGEQYF.

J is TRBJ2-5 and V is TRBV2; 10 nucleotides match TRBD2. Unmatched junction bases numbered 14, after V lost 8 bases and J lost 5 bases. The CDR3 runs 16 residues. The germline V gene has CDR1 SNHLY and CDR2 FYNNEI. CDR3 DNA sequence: TGTGCCAGCCGGCGGTCCAGCGGGGGGGCCGGGGAGACCCAGTACTTC. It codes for CASRRSSGGAGETQYF.

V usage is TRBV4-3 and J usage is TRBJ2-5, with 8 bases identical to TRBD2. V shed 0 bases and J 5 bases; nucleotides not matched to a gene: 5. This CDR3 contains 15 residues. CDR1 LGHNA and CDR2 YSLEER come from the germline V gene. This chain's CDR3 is CASSQDTAGGETQYF. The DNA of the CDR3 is TGCGCCAGCAGCCAAGATACGGCGGGGGGTGAGACCCAGTACTTC.

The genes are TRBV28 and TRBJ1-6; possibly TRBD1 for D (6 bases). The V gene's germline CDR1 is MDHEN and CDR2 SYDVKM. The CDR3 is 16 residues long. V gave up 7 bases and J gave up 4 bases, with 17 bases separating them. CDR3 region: CASTRSGGGYNSPLHF. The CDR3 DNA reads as TGTGCCAGCACCCGGTCGGGAGGGGGATATAATTCACCCCTCCACTTT.

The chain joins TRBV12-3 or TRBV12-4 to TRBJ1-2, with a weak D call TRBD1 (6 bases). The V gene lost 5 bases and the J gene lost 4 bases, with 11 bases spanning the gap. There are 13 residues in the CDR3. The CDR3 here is CASSPTGTYGYTF. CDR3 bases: TGTGCCAGCAGTCCAACAGGGACCTATGGCTACACCTTC.

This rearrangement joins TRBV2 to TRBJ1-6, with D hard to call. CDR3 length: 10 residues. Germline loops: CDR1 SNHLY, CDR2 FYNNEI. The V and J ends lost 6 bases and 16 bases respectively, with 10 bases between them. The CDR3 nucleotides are TGTGCCAGCAGGGGCTTATTTCTCCACTTT. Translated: CASRGLFLHF. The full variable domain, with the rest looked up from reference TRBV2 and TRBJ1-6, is EPEVTQTPSHQVTQMGQEVILRCVPISNHLYFYWYRQILGQKVEFLVSFYNNEISEKSEIFDDQFSVERPDGSNFTLKIRSTKLEDSAMYFCASRGLFLHFGNGTRLTVT.

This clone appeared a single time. CDR3 coding DNA: TGTGCCAGCAGCTTTGCCGGACTTAACTATGGCTACACCTTC. It translates to CASSFAGLNYGYTF. V is TRBV7-2 and J is TRBJ1-2; no clear D gene. Trimming removed 3 bases at V and 1 base at J, with 9 bases between. The CDR3 contains 14 residues. CDR1 is SGHTA and CDR2 is FQGNSA in the germline V gene.

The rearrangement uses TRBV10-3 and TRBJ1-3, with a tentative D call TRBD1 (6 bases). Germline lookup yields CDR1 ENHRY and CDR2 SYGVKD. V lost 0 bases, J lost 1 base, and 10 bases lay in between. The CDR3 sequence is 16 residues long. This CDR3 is CAISESQGISGNTIYF. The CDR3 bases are TGTGCCATCAGTGAGTCCCAGGGGATATCTGGAAACACCATATATTTT.

The CDR3 DNA reads TGTGCCAGCAGCCAACAGGGGACGGGCGGCTACACCTTC. Its protein product is CASSQQGTGGYTF. The genes are TRBV9 and TRBJ1-2, with 7 bases lining up with TRBD1. J lost 8 bases, V lost 4 bases, and 8 bases had no gene match. The germline CDR1 and CDR2 sequences are SGDLS and YYNGEE. The CDR3 is 13 amino acids.